This TCR beta chain comes out of a study of memory CD4+ T cells and cytomegalovirus serostatus. Study background: Donors were healthy Belgian adults, 9 CMV seropositive and 20 to 30 seronegative.

Original data processing: Out-of-frame sequences were removed, leaving a few million distinct TCRbeta sequences. TCRdb's copy holds only in-frame clones and misses some; the assay was immunoSEQ multiplex PCR. V and J calls and clone size follow that table, whereas D and trimming were derived from the DNA. The table records almost 55,000 clones, roughly four fifths of them present only once. A word on this clone: Its antigen is unidentified.

Study-wide results and limits: Median bootstrapped AUC for CMV status was just under 0.97 originally, about 0.9 US-trained. Of about 150 reported CMV TCRbeta sequences, under 70 were found in memory CD4+ repertoires.

The sort gate was single viable CD3+CD4+CD8-CD45RO+ cells for memory CD4+ T cells. The V gene's germline CDR1 is LGHNA and CDR2 YSLEER. V lost 4 bases and J lost 7; bases outside the gene matches: 10. This CDR3 has 15 amino acids. This clonotype was sampled from an adult in good health and CMV-seronegative. Specimen: memory CD4+ T cells from blood. The chain has TRBV4-3 and TRBJ1-2; 9 positions match TRBD1. CDR3 DNA sequence: TGCGCCAGCAGCCGGACGACAGGGGGTTTAGGTGGCTACACCTTC. Its translation is CASSRTTGGLGGYTF.